These 29 T cell receptor beta chains originate from one sample sequenced in a study of shared clonotypes between healthy human individuals. Method: immunoSEQ multiplex PCR; TCRdb's copy keeps in-frame clones and lacks some. The sample yields about 640,000 clones, about three quarters seen once. Sequencing used memory CD4+ T cells sorted from blood. The subset: CD45RA-negative fraction. Receptors were obtained from a woman in her twenties or thirties in good health.

This clone has more than one count but fewer than ten. The chain combines TRBV9 with TRBJ2-1; D call uncertain. The V gene lost 0 bases and the J gene lost 3 bases, with 7 bases spanning the gap. Germline-derived CDR1 and CDR2 are SGDLS and YYNGEE. The CDR3 extends over 14 amino acids. CDR3 sequence (DNA): TGTGCCAGCAGCGTAGGGGTTAGCTACAATGAGCAGTTCTTC. Protein: CASSVGVSYNEQFF.

The genes are TRBV25-1 and TRBJ2-7; D is perhaps TRBD1 (5 bases). CDR3 length: 15 residues. V gave up 2 bases and J gave up 1 base, with 12 bases separating them. Germline lookup yields CDR1 MGHDK and CDR2 SYGVNS. The CDR3: CASSESLDRSYEQYF. CDR3 bases: TGTGCCAGCAGTGAAAGTTTAGACAGATCCTACGAGCAGTACTTC.

The chain is built from TRBV27 and TRBJ1-1; D not resolved. V dropped 6 bases and J dropped 1 base, with 9 bases sitting between them. The germline gives CDR1 MNHEY, CDR2 SMNVEV (reference sequence). CDR3 length equals 13 residues. DNA for the CDR3: TGTGCCAGCAGAAGATGGGGGAACACTGAAGCTTTCTTT. It specifies CASRRWGNTEAFF.

This clone was seen a handful of times. The chain carries TRBV4-1 and TRBJ2-1; 9 bases line up with TRBD2. The CDR3 contains 16 residues. Germline lookup yields CDR1 MGHRA and CDR2 YSYEKL. V lost 4 bases and J lost 7; bases outside the gene matches: 11. In nucleotides, the CDR3 is TGCGCCAGCAGCCCTGAGGGGGCTAGCGGGAAAAATGAGCAGTTCTTC. Protein sequence: CASSPEGASGKNEQFF.

The CDR3 nucleotides are TGTGCCAGCAGTTTTTTGCGGGAGGTAATCAATGAGCAGTTCTTC. Amino acids: CASSFLREVINEQFF. The chain has TRBV28 and TRBJ2-1; the match to TRBD2 covers 8 bases. CDR3 length: 15 amino acids. CDR1 is MDHEN, CDR2 SYDVKM, per germline. V gave up 3 bases and J gave up 6 bases; unmatched junction bases: 7.

This sequence joins TRBV28 and TRBJ1-2; 7 nucleotides agree with TRBD1. CDR3 length equals 16 residues. V was clipped by 4 bases and J by 2 bases; unmatched bases: 10. Germline CDR1 MDHEN, CDR2 SYDVKM. This chain's CDR3 is CASSSTGTPPNYGYTF. In DNA form, the CDR3 reads TGTGCCAGCAGTTCGACAGGGACGCCCCCCAACTATGGCTACACCTTC.

The chain employs TRBV2 and TRBJ1-1; no clear D. Per germline, CDR1 SNHLY and CDR2 FYNNEI. The ends were cut back, 2 bases at V and 1 base at J, with 8 bases in the middle. The CDR3 spans 14 residues. The CDR3 DNA follows: TGTGCCAGCAGTGAAATATCGGGGAACACTGAAGCTTTCTTT. This gives the protein CASSEISGNTEAFF.

In this sample, this clone turned up a few times. J is TRBJ1-1 and V is TRBV25-1; D possibly corresponds to TRBD1 (5 bases). This CDR3 is built from 11 residues. V was pared by 3 bases and J by 11 bases, with 10 bases between. Germline-derived CDR1 and CDR2 are MGHDK and SYGVNS. As DNA, the CDR3 is TGTGCCAGCAGTGACAGGGAGGAGGCTTTCTTT. Translation: CASSDREEAFF.

The gene calls are TRBV25-1 and TRBJ1-5, with no clear D. This CDR3 region has 15 residues. CDR1 is MGHDK and CDR2 is SYGVNS in the germline V gene. The V and J ends lost 2 bases and 5 bases respectively, with 13 bases between them. The CDR3 sequence: CASSEHGRQDQPQHF. The CDR3 coding sequence is TGTGCCAGCAGTGAACACGGCAGGCAAGATCAGCCCCAGCATTTT.

In this sample, this clone turned up many times. The genes are TRBV2 and TRBJ1-2; D may be TRBD1 (5 bases). V was cut by 2 bases and J by 4 bases, with 14 bases left in between. The germline V gene has CDR1 SNHLY and CDR2 FYNNEI. CDR3 size: 15 residues. In DNA form, the CDR3 reads TGTGCCAGCAGTGAATGGAGTGGCGGGGGCTATGGCTACACCTTC. Protein product: CASSEWSGGGYGYTF.

The chain couples TRBV7-2 to TRBJ2-1; D may match TRBD1 or TRBD2 (5 bases each). The germline V gene has CDR1 SGHTA and CDR2 FQGNSA. V was clipped by 4 bases and J by 9 bases, with 19 bases between them. The length of the CDR3 is 15 residues. The chain's CDR3 is CASSWGSGTTGEQFF. The CDR3 DNA is TGTGCCAGCAGCTGGGGGTCGGGAACAACGGGTGAGCAGTTCTTC. Full variable domain (missing parts from reference TRBV7-2 and TRBJ2-1): GAGVSQSPSNKVTEKGKDVELRCDPISGHTALYWYRQSLGQGLEFLIYFQGNSAPDKSGLPSDRFSAERTGGSVSTLTIQRTQQEDSAVYLCASSWGSGTTGEQFFGPGTRLTVL.

This rearrangement joins TRBV27 to TRBJ2-7; D uncertain. There are 14 residues in the CDR3. Germline loops: CDR1 MNHEY, CDR2 SMNVEV (reference sequence). Trimming took 4 bases from V and 5 from J, leaving 15 bases between them. Here the CDR3 reads CASSSPSRVNEQYF. As DNA, the CDR3 is TGTGCCAGCAGTTCCCCAAGCCGTGTCAACGAGCAGTACTTC.

The chain links TRBV6-5 to TRBJ2-2, with 9 bases lining up with TRBD1. With V trimmed by 6 bases and J by 7 bases, 9 bases remained unmatched. Germline V lookup: CDR1 MNHEY, CDR2 SVGAGI. CDR3 length: 15 residues. CDR3 protein: CASRGPGQGGGELFF. The CDR3 nucleotides are TGTGCCAGCAGGGGACCGGGACAGGGAGGCGGGGAGCTGTTTTTT.

In this sample, this clone turned up once. J is TRBJ1-2 and V is TRBV11-2; 7 nucleotides line up with TRBD1. Germline CDR1 is SGHAT and CDR2 is FQNNGV. The CDR3 has 15 amino acids. With 6 bases clipped from V and 0 bases from J, the junction kept 7 bases outside the gene matches. The CDR3 nucleotides are TGTGCCAGCAGTCACTTTACAGGGGCTAACTATGGCTACACCTTC. Its protein product is CASSHFTGANYGYTF.

Notes on this clone: At the DNA level, this CDR3 is encoded by other sequences in the same sample as well. This chain joins TRBV19 and TRBJ2-1; D is unclear. V lost 5 bases and J 3 bases, leaving 2 bases between the germline ends. The CDR3 totals 11 residues. From germline, CDR1 is LNHDA and CDR2 SQIVND (reference sequence). DNA of the CDR3: TGTGCCAGTAGTCGCTACAATGAGCAGTTCTTC. The encoded protein is CASSRYNEQFF.

This clone showed up many times. The chain carries TRBV5-8 and TRBJ2-1, with 12 nucleotides matching TRBD2. The germline V gene has CDR1 SGHTS and CDR2 YDEGEE. The CDR3 is 15 residues long. V shed 4 bases, J shed 9 bases, and the junction held 8 bases outside the gene matches. The CDR3 spells CASSKRLAGVSEQFF. The DNA for the CDR3 is TGTGCCAGCAGCAAGAGACTAGCGGGAGTATCTGAGCAGTTCTTC.

Here the CDR3 DNA reads TGCAGCGTTCTTCTGACCTACGAGCAGTACTTC. It codes for CSVLLTYEQYF. The rearrangement uses TRBV29-1 and TRBJ2-5; no firm D call. The end of the DNA aligns better with TRBJ2-7, so the J call may be wrong. The CDR3 runs to 11 residues. CDR1 is SQVTM, CDR2 ANQGSEA, per germline.

This chain uses TRBV25-1 with TRBJ2-7, with 12 bases that match TRBD2. The length of the CDR3 is 18 residues. The V segment lost 3 bases and the J segment 2 bases; nucleotides outside the gene matches: 11. The germline V gene has CDR1 MGHDK and CDR2 SYGVNS. CDR3 DNA sequence: TGTGCCAGCAGTGAGTTACTAGCGGGAGGTCAACCTCCCTACGAGCAGTACTTC. This sequence encodes CASSELLAGGQPPYEQYF.

The chain employs TRBV25-1 and TRBJ2-1; 8 bases agree with TRBD2. From germline, CDR1 is MGHDK and CDR2 SYGVNS. The CDR3 length is 17 residues. The V segment lost 2 bases and the J segment 0 bases; nucleotides outside the gene matches: 6. CDR3 sequence reads: CASSERGGLDSYNEQFF. DNA of the CDR3: TGTGCCAGCAGTGAACGCGGGGGACTAGACTCCTACAATGAGCAGTTCTTC.

This clone was counted only a few times. The chain couples TRBV10-1 to TRBJ2-7; D is unresolved. Germline V gene sequence: CDR1 WNHNN, CDR2 SYGVQD (reference sequence). The CDR3 has 11 amino acids. Trimming took 5 bases from V and 3 from J, leaving 5 bases between them. In DNA form, the CDR3 reads TGCGCCAGCAGTAACGGCTACGAGCAGTACTTC. Translation: CASSNGYEQYF.

This clone occurred once. The chain joins TRBV10-2 to TRBJ2-7; TRBD1 matches at 8 bases. CDR3 length: 13 residues. The ends lost 4 bases at V and 9 bases at J; junction bases unmatched: 8. CDR1 WSHSY and CDR2 SAAADI come from the germline V gene. In nucleotides, the CDR3 is TGCGCCAGCAGTGGGCAGGGGGCCGGGGGGCAGTACTTC. Amino acids: CASSGQGAGGQYF.

A note on this clone: This specimen includes other DNA sequences encoding the same CDR3. The chain couples TRBV6-5 to TRBJ1-1, with 10 bases that match TRBD1. CDR3 length equals 15 residues. CDR1 and CDR2 (germline): MNHEY, SVGAGI. With 0 bases clipped from V and 3 bases from J, the junction kept 1 base outside the gene matches. The CDR3 DNA is TGTGCCAGCAGTTACTCCGGGACAGGGGACACTGAAGCTTTCTTT. This gives the protein CASSYSGTGDTEAFF.

The chain is built from TRBV20-1 and TRBJ2-1; D ambiguous. The CDR3 is 11 residues long. Germline CDR1 and CDR2: DFQATT and SNEGSKA (reference sequence). CDR3 in amino acids: CRIDNYNEQFF. DNA of the CDR3: TGCAGAATCGACAACTACAATGAGCAGTTCTTC.

The genes are TRBV19 and TRBJ2-3; perhaps TRBD2 as D (6 bases). The length of the CDR3 is 17 residues. V shed 5 bases and J shed 1 base, with 19 bases lying between them. Germline lookup yields CDR1 LNHDA and CDR2 SQIVND (reference sequence). CDR3 protein: CASSPRGGVRGTDTQYF. CDR3 DNA: TGTGCCAGTAGTCCCCGCGGCGGGGTCAGGGGCACAGATACGCAGTATTTT.

The rearrangement links TRBV7-8 to TRBJ2-5, with D hard to call. The V end lost 2 bases, the J end lost 4 bases, and 5 bases lay between the germline ends. Germline values: CDR1 SGHVS, CDR2 FQNEAQ. This CDR3 region has 12 residues. The CDR3 spells CASSLLSETQYF. In DNA form, the CDR3 reads TGTGCCAGCAGCTTACTATCAGAGACCCAGTACTTC.

The J gene is TRBJ1-1, the V gene TRBV5-5; no clear D gene. This CDR3 has 15 amino acids. CDR1 SGHKS and CDR2 YYEKEE come from the germline V gene (reference sequence). V was cut by 0 bases and J by 1 base, with 10 bases left in between. The CDR3 DNA follows: TGTGCCAGCAGCTTGGGCCCGGGAAAGAACACTGAAGCTTTCTTT. Protein: CASSLGPGKNTEAFF.

On this clone itself: Different DNA sequences within this sample yield the same CDR3. The chain carries TRBV4-1 and TRBJ1-2; perhaps TRBD1 as D (5 bases). Trimming stripped 1 base from V and 6 bases from J, with 12 bases between. CDR1 and CDR2 (germline): MGHRA, YSYEKL. CDR3 size: 14 residues. The CDR3 protein is CASSQVWQGDGYTF. CDR3 in DNA: TGCGCCAGCAGCCAAGTGTGGCAGGGAGATGGCTACACCTTC.

Details on this clone: This specimen includes other DNA sequences encoding the same CDR3. The rearrangement uses TRBV5-1 and TRBJ2-7; TRBD1 aligns across 9 bases. The V gene end was trimmed by 5 bases and the J gene end by 4 bases; junction bases not matched to a gene: 10. CDR1 and CDR2 from the germline V gene are SGHRS and YFSETQ. The CDR3 has 15 residues. CDR3 residues: CASSLPGTGSYEQYF. The CDR3 DNA reads TGCGCCAGCAGTTTGCCAGGGACAGGGTCTTACGAGCAGTACTTC.

This rearrangement joins TRBV2 to TRBJ2-1; a weak D match, TRBD2 (5 bases). CDR3 size: 16 residues. Germline V CDR1 and CDR2: SNHLY, FYNNEI. V was pared by 4 bases and J by 0 bases, with 13 bases between. The CDR3 bases are TGTGCCAGCAGTGCTCGCGGAGGAATCTCCTACAATGAGCAGTTCTTC. Amino acid sequence: CASSARGGISYNEQFF. Based on the CDR3 plus reference TRBV2 and TRBJ2-1, the full variable domain is EPEVTQTPSHQVTQMGQEVILRCVPISNHLYFYWYRQILGQKVEFLVSFYNNEISEKSEIFDDQFSVERPDGSNFTLKIRSTKLEDSAMYFCASSARGGISYNEQFFGPGTRLTVL.